Each of the 21 T cell receptor beta chains below was sequenced from the same sample in a study of tumor-infiltrating lymphocytes in localized non-small cell lung cancer. Sequencing was performed with immunoSEQ multiplex PCR; in TCRdb, only in-frame clones are kept and a portion is missing. The table includes some 15,000 clones, around 82% detected once. The material sequenced was uninvolved lung tissue not adjacent to the tumor. All receptors come from a human donor with non-small cell lung cancer.

A single count supports this clone. The chain combines TRBV7-9 with TRBJ1-5; no clear D gene. Germline lookup yields CDR1 SEHNR and CDR2 FQNEAQ (reference sequence). CDR3 length equals 18 residues. V was clipped by 1 base and J by 0 bases, with 16 bases between them. The CDR3 coding sequence is TGTGCCAGCAGCTTAGATTGGTCAGCAGAATATAGCAATCAGCCCCAGCATTTT. Its translation: CASSLDWSAEYSNQPQHF.

The rearrangement joins TRBV9 to TRBJ2-1, with 7 nucleotides matching TRBD2. With V trimmed by 3 bases and J by 6 bases, 9 bases remained unmatched. The CDR3 contains 15 residues. The germline V gene encodes CDR1 SGDLS and CDR2 YYNGEE. The CDR3 sequence is CASSGRDYGVNEQFF. CDR3 nucleotides: TGTGCCAGCAGCGGCCGGGACTACGGAGTCAATGAGCAGTTCTTC.

This clone is a singleton in its sample. The rearrangement uses TRBV7-7 and TRBJ1-1; D not certain. V lost 5 bases, J lost 0 bases, and 7 bases lay in between. CDR3 size: 13 residues. Per germline, CDR1 SSHAT and CDR2 FNYEAQ (reference sequence). In DNA, the CDR3 is TGTGCCAGCAGCCGGACGGTGAACACTGAAGCTTTCTTT. Protein sequence: CASSRTVNTEAFF.

V and J are TRBV4-1 and TRBJ1-4; D is unresolved. Germline V gene sequence: CDR1 MGHRA, CDR2 YSYEKL. The V end was cut by 0 bases, the J end by 7 bases, with 18 bases between. The CDR3 is 17 residues long. The CDR3 here is CASSQDFRTVYIEKLFF. The CDR3, as DNA: TGCGCCAGCAGCCAAGATTTTAGGACGGTCTATATTGAAAAACTGTTTTTT.

V usage is TRBV6-1 and J usage is TRBJ1-3, with D possibly being TRBD1 (6 bases). The CDR3 has 13 residues. Trimming removed 3 bases at V and 8 bases at J, with 11 bases between. CDR1 and CDR2 (germline): MNHNS, SASEGT. Here the CDR3 reads CASSETGEYTIYF. CDR3 in DNA: TGTGCCAGCAGTGAGACAGGCGAATACACCATATATTTT.

J is TRBJ1-1 and V is TRBV19, with D perhaps TRBD1 (5 bases). The germline CDR1 and CDR2 sequences are LNHDA and SQIVND (reference sequence). Trimming cost V 1 base and J 0 bases, with 9 bases left between them. The CDR3 runs 15 residues. CDR3 loop: CASSIGGRLNTEAFF. CDR3 in DNA: TGTGCCAGTAGTATAGGGGGCAGACTGAACACTGAAGCTTTCTTT.

This clone was seen a handful of times. V usage is TRBV5-1 and J usage is TRBJ1-2; a weak D match, TRBD1 (6 bases). Germline assignment: CDR1 SGHRS and CDR2 YFSETQ. Trimming stripped 3 bases from V and 8 bases from J, with 14 bases between. The CDR3 is 13 residues long. This chain's CDR3 is CASSSLRDTGYTF. The CDR3, as DNA: TGCGCCAGCAGCTCACTCCGGGACACAGGCTACACCTTC. Full variable domain (rest looked up from reference TRBV5-1 and TRBJ1-2): KAGVTQTPRYLIKTRGQQVTLSCSPISGHRSVSWYQQTPGQGLQFLFEYFSETQRNKGNFPGRFSGRQFSNSRSEMNVSTLELGDSALYLCASSSLRDTGYTFGSGTRLTVV.

The chain uses TRBV11-2 and TRBJ2-7, with TRBD2 matching over 8 bases. V shed 0 bases and J 4 bases; nucleotides not matched to a gene: 5. Germline CDR1 reads SGHAT; CDR2 reads FQNNGV. The CDR3 contains 15 residues. The CDR3 coding sequence is TGTGCCAGCAGCTTAGAAGGCCGGGGGGGGTACGAGCAGTACTTC. Encoded protein: CASSLEGRGGYEQYF.

V is TRBV7-2 and J is TRBJ2-7; D is perhaps TRBD2 (5 bases). The ends were cut back, 4 bases at V and 3 bases at J, with 13 bases in the middle. Germline V gene lookup returns CDR1 SGHTA and CDR2 FQGNSA. The CDR3 spans 14 residues. CDR3 sequence: CASSWAGGDYEQYF. DNA of the CDR3: TGTGCCAGCAGCTGGGCGGGTGGCGACTACGAGCAGTACTTC.

CDR3 in amino acids: CAWSVGGAYTEAFF. The CDR3 DNA follows: TGTGCCTGGAGTGTAGGGGGCGCGTACACTGAAGCTTTCTTT. The chain recombines TRBV30 with TRBJ1-1, with 7 nucleotides matching TRBD1. Germline values: CDR1 GTSNPN, CDR2 SVGIG (reference sequence). Trimming cost V 0 bases and J 3 bases; bases outside gene matches: 4. CDR3 length equals 14 residues.

The chain is built from TRBV6-1 and TRBJ1-2, with D hard to call. Germline V gives CDR1 MNHNS, CDR2 SASEGT. The germline V and J ends were trimmed by 7 bases and 4 bases, with 7 bases remaining between them. The CDR3 loop spans 11 amino acids. In nucleotides, the CDR3 is TGTGCCAGCACTTTGACCTATGGCTACACCTTC. Its protein product is CASTLTYGYTF.

The V and J genes are TRBV7-2 and TRBJ1-4, with a tentative D call TRBD1 (6 bases). The CDR3 runs to 13 residues. V shed 2 bases and J shed 6 bases, with 7 bases lying between them. Germline assignment: CDR1 SGHTA and CDR2 FQGNSA. Here the CDR3 reads CASSLNRDEKLFF. CDR3 bases: TGTGCCAGCAGCTTAAACAGGGATGAAAAACTGTTTTTT.

The genes are TRBV5-5 and TRBJ2-3; D is perhaps TRBD2 (5 bases). CDR1 is SGHKS and CDR2 is YYEKEE in the germline V gene (reference sequence). Between the trimmed V and J ends, which lost 3 bases and 2 bases, there was a span of 10 bases. CDR3 length equals 14 residues. DNA for the CDR3: TGTGCCAGCAGCTCCCGGGAAAACACAGATACGCAGTATTTT. This sequence encodes CASSSRENTDTQYF.

The V and J genes are TRBV27 and TRBJ2-1, with D possibly TRBD1 on 6 matching bases. The CDR3 is 15 amino acids. Germline CDR1 is MNHEY and CDR2 is SMNVEV (reference sequence). V was shortened by 5 bases and J by 0 bases, with 11 bases between the two germline ends. In DNA form, the CDR3 reads TGTGCCAGCAGTCGGGACATCAGCTCCTACAATGAGCAGTTCTTC. This translates into CASSRDISSYNEQFF.

V is TRBV5-8 and J is TRBJ2-3; D not resolved. The germline V gene has CDR1 SGHTS and CDR2 YDEGEE. The CDR3 contains 13 residues. Deletions cut 5 bases from V and 3 bases from J, with 10 bases between. The CDR3 DNA follows: TGTGCCAGCAGGCTCAGGAGTACAGATACGCAGTATTTT. Protein product: CASRLRSTDTQYF. The whole variable domain, remainder taken from reference TRBV5-8 and TRBJ2-3, is EAGVTQSPTHLIKTRGQQATLRCSPISGHTSVYWYQQALGLGLQFLLWYDEGEERNRGNFPPRFSGRQFPNYSSELNVNALELEDSALYLCASRLRSTDTQYFGPGTRLTVL.

The chain combines TRBV5-1 with TRBJ2-7; D may be TRBD1 (7 bases). V lost 0 bases and J 3 bases, leaving 13 bases between the germline ends. Germline V lookup: CDR1 SGHRS, CDR2 YFSETQ. CDR3 size: 15 residues. CDR3 amino acids: CASSLEQGRSYEQYF. In nucleotides, the CDR3 is TGCGCCAGCAGCTTGGAACAGGGGAGGAGCTACGAGCAGTACTTC. The full variable domain, in which reference TRBV5-1 and TRBJ2-7 provide the parts outside the CDR3, is KAGVTQTPRYLIKTRGQQVTLSCSPISGHRSVSWYQQTPGQGLQFLFEYFSETQRNKGNFPGRFSGRQFSNSRSEMNVSTLELGDSALYLCASSLEQGRSYEQYFGPGTRLTVT.

This chain connects TRBV6-1 to TRBJ2-7, with D possibly being TRBD2 (7 bases). The CDR3 extends over 14 amino acids. With 10 bases removed from V and 7 bases from J, the gap between germline ends came to 23 bases. Looked up from germline, CDR1 is MNHNS and CDR2 is SASEGT. The chain's CDR3 is CATQGRGRVEEQYF. In DNA form, the CDR3 reads TGTGCCACCCAGGGGCGCGGGAGAGTTGAGGAGCAGTACTTC.

CDR3 DNA sequence: TGTGCCAGCAGGGAAACGGGTGATAACTATGGCTACACCTTC. This translates into CASRETGDNYGYTF. The rearrangement links TRBV6-1 to TRBJ1-2, with unresolved D. This CDR3 has 14 residues. Germline V gives CDR1 MNHNS, CDR2 SASEGT. Between the trimmed V and J ends, which lost 6 bases and 1 base, there was a span of 12 bases.

On this clone: A junction boundary mismatches the germline segment, possibly from a read error. This sequence joins TRBV5-6 and TRBJ2-3, with TRBD2 identical over 7 bases. The CDR3 sequence is 14 residues long. The germline V gene encodes CDR1 SGHDT and CDR2 YYEEEE. CDR3: CASRLATFTYTQYF. The CDR3 coding sequence is TGTGCCAGCAGACTAGCGACCTTCACATATACGCAGTATTTT. The full variable domain, with the rest looked up from reference TRBV5-6 and TRBJ2-3, is DAGVTQSPTHLIKTRGQQVTLRCSPKSGHDTVSWYQQALGQGPQFIFQYYEEEERQRGNFPDRFSGHQFPNYSSELNVNALLLGDSALYLCASRLATFTYTQYFGPGTRLTVL.

The chain carries TRBV19 and TRBJ2-6; D is uncertain. Germline V gives CDR1 LNHDA, CDR2 SQIVND (reference sequence). The CDR3 has 14 amino acids. Trimming shortened V by 4 bases and J by 0 bases, and 4 bases separated the two germline ends. In nucleotides, the CDR3 is TGTGCCAGTAGTAAGTTCTCTGGGGCCAACGTCCTGACTTTC. This gives the protein CASSKFSGANVLTF.

The V call is TRBV29-1, the J call TRBJ2-5; D remains ambiguous. The germline V gene has CDR1 SQVTM and CDR2 ANQGSEA. The CDR3 sequence is 14 residues long. V shed 5 bases and J shed 2 bases, with 15 bases lying between them. CDR3 loop: CSVLGFQKQETQYF. The CDR3 DNA is TGCAGCGTTCTGGGATTCCAGAAACAAGAGACCCAGTACTTC.